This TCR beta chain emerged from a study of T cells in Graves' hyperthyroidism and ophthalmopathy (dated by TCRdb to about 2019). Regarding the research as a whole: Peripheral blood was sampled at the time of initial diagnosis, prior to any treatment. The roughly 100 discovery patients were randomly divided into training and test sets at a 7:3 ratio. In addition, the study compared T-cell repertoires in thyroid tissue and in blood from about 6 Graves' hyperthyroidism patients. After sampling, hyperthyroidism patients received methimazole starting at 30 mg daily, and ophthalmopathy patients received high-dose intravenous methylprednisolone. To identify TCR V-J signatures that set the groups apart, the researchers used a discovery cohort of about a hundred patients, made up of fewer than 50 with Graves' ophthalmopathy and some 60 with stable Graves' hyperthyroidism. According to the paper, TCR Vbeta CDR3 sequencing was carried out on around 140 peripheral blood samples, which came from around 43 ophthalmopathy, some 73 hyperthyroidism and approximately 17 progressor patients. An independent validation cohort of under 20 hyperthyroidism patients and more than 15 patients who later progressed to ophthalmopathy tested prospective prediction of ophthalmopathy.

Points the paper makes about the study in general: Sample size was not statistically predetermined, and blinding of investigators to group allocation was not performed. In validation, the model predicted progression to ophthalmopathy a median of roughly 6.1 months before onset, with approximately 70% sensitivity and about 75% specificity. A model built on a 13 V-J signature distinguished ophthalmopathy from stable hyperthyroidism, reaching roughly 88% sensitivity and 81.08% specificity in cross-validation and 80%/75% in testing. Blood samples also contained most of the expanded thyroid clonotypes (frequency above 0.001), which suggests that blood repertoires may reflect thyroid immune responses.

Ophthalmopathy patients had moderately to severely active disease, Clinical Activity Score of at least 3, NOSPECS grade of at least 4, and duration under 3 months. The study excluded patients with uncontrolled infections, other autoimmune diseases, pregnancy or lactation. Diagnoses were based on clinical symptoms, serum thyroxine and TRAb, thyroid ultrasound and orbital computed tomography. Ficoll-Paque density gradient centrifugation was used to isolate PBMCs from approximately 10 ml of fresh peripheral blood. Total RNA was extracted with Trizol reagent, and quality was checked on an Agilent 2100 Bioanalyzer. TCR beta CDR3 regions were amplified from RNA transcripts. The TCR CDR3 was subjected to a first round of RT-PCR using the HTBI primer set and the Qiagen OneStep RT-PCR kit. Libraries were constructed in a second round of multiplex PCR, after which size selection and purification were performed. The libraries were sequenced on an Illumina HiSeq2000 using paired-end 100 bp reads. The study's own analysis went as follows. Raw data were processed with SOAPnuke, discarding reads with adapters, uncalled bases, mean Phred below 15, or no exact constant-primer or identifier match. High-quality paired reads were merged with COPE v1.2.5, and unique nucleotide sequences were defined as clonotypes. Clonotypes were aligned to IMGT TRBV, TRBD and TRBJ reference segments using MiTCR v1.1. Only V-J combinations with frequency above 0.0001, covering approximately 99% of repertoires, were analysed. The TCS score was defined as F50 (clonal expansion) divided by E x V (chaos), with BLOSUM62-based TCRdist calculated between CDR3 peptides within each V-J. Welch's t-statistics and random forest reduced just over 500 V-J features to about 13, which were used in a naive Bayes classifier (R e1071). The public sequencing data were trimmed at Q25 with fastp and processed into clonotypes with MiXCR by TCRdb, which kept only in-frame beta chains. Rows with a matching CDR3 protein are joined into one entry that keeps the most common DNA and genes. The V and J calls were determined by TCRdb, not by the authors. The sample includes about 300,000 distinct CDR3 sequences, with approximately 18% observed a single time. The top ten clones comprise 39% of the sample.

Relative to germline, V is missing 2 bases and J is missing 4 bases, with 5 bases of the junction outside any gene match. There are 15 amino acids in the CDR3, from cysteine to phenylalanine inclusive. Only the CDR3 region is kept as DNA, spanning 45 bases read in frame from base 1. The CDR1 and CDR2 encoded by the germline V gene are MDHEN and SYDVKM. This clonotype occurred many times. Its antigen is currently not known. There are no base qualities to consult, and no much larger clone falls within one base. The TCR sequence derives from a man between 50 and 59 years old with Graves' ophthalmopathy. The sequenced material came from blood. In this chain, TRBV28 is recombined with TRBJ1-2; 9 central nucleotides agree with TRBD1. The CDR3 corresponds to CASSLRQGVFYGYTF. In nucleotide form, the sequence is TGTGCCAGCAGTTTACGACAGGGGGTTTTCTATGGCTACACCTTC.